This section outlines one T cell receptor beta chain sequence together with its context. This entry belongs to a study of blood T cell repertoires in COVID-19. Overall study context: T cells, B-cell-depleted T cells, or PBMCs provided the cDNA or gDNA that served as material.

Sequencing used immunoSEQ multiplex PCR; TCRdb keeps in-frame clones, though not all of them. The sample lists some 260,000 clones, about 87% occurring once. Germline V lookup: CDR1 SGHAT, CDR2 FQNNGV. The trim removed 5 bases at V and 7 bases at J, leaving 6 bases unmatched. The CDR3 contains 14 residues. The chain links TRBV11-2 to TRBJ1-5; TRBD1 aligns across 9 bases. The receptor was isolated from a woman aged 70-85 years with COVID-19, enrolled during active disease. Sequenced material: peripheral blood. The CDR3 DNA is TGTGCCAGCAGCCGAGGGACAGGGCAACAGCCCCAGCATTTT. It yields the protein CASSRGTGQQPQHF.